This T cell receptor (beta chain) was recorded in a study of T cell responses to AZD1222 COVID-19 vaccine. Assay: immunoSEQ multiplex PCR; the TCRdb copy retains only in-frame clones and omits some. Here the sample spans over 90,000 clones, roughly 83% being singletons. Looked up from germline, CDR1 is PRHDT and CDR2 is FYEKMQ (reference sequence). This CDR3 is built from 16 residues. Trimming cost V 5 bases and J 4 bases; bases outside gene matches: 8. V usage is TRBV13 and J usage is TRBJ2-3, with 11 bases identical to TRBD2. This TCR derives from an adult in good health. Specimen: peripheral blood, collected on day 0 of AZD1222 vaccination. The CDR3 coding sequence is TGTGCCAGCAGCGTCGGTACTAGCGGGAGCCCAGATACGCAGTATTTT. It specifies CASSVGTSGSPDTQYF.